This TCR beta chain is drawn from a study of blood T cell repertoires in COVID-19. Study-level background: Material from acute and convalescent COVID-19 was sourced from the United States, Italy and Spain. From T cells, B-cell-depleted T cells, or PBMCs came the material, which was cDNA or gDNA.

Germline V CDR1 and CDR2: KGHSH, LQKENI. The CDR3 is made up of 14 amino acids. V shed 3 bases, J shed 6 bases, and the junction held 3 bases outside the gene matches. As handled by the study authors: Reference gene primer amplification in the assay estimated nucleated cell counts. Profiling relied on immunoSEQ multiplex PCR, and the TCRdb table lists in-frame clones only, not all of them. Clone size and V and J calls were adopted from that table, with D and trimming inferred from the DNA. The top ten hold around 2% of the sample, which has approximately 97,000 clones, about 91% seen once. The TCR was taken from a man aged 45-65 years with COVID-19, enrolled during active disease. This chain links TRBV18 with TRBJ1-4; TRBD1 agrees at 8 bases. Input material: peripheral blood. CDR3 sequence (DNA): TGTGCCAGCTCACCTCGGACAGGGCATGAAAAACTGTTTTTT. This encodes CASSPRTGHEKLFF.